This is a list of T cell receptor beta chains from one sample in a study of immune heterogeneity within non-small cell lung tumors. TCRdb re-called the multiplex PCR reads with MiXCR, one entry per CDR3 protein. The data show 9,900 or so distinct CDR3 sequences, with approximately 25% seen just once and roughly 30% held by the top ten. Source material: lung tumor tissue. The receptor set was obtained from a woman between 45 and 65 years old with non-small cell lung cancer. Each CDR3 is given with its conserved first and last residue. The D gene is left open where the match is weak. Size is stated for part of the rows, as once, few or many counts, or as a class when the clone is expanded.

D: -; V: TRBV29-1; size: -; J: TRBJ2-5; length: 12; CDR3: CSVARGDKTQYF; DNA: TGCAGCGTAGCCAGGGGCGACAAGACCCAGTACTTC
D: -; V: TRBV6-4; size: -; J: TRBJ2-1; length: 16; CDR3: CASSEEGGGGYNEQFF; DNA: TGTGCCAGCAGTGAGGAGGGGGGAGGGGGCTACAATGAGCAGTTCTTC
D: -; V: TRBV11-3; size: medium-sized; J: TRBJ1-2; length: 13; CDR3: CASSLGGTKGYTF; DNA: TGTGCCAGCAGCTTAGGAGGGACAAAAGGCTACACCTTC
D: -; V: TRBV19; size: medium-sized; J: TRBJ1-2; length: 15; CDR3: CASSRQGTADYGYTF; DNA: TGTGCCAGTAGTCGCCAGGGGACCGCTGACTATGGCTACACCTTC
D: -; V: TRBV6-1; size: many; J: TRBJ2-2; length: 14; CDR3: CASTEGGYAGELFF; DNA: TGTGCCAGCACCGAAGGGGGGTACGCCGGGGAGCTGTTTTTT
D: -; V: TRBV20-1; size: -; J: TRBJ2-4; length: 19; CDR3: CSAIPLEGRGGLAKNIQYF; DNA: TGCAGTGCTATCCCCCTAGAGGGGAGGGGGGGTTTAGCCAAAAACATTCAGTACTTC
D: TRBD2; V: TRBV6-5; size: many; J: TRBJ2-3; length: 17; CDR3: CASSYRTSGSMTDTQYF; DNA: TGTGCCAGCAGTTACCGTACTAGCGGGAGTATGACAGATACGCAGTATTTT
D: -; V: TRBV7-3; size: many; J: TRBJ2-7; length: 13; CDR3: CASSLGGANEQYF; DNA: TGTGCCAGCAGCTTAGGGGGGGCAAACGAGCAGTACTTC
D: -; V: TRBV6-1; size: many; J: TRBJ1-5; length: 14; CDR3: CASGGWGADQPQHF; DNA: TGTGCCAGCGGGGGGTGGGGCGCTGATCAGCCCCAGCATTTT
D: TRBD2; V: TRBV29-1; size: -; J: TRBJ2-7; length: 11; CDR3: CRVGEGHEQYF; DNA: TGCAGAGTTGGGGAGGGCCACGAGCAGTACTTC
D: -; V: TRBV27; size: -; J: TRBJ1-1; length: 15; CDR3: CASSLRPGTEAEAFF; DNA: TGTGCCAGCAGTTTACGACCAGGGACGGAGGCTGAAGCTTTCTTT
D: TRBD1; V: TRBV30; size: many; J: TRBJ2-5; length: 14; CDR3: CAWSTGAPKETQYF; DNA: TGTGCCTGGAGCACAGGGGCCCCCAAAGAGACCCAGTACTTC
D: -; V: TRBV19; size: many; J: TRBJ1-5; length: 16; CDR3: CASSIGFWTDNQPQHF; DNA: TGTGCCAGTAGTATAGGTTTCTGGACAGACAATCAGCCCCAGCATTTT
D: TRBD2; V: TRBV10-3; size: many; J: TRBJ2-5; length: 13; CDR3: CAIRAGEQETQYF; DNA: TGTGCCATCAGAGCGGGGGAACAAGAGACCCAGTACTTC
D: -; V: TRBV7-8; size: many; J: TRBJ1-3; length: 13; CDR3: CASSQTVGNTIYF; DNA: TGTGCCAGCAGCCAGACAGTTGGAAACACCATATATTTT
D: TRBD1; V: TRBV12-3/TRBV12-4; size: once; J: TRBJ2-1; length: 14; CDR3: CASLDRGYHNEQFF; DNA: TGTGCCAGTCTGGACAGGGGATACCACAATGAGCAGTTCTTC
D: TRBD2; V: TRBV7-8; size: few; J: TRBJ2-3; length: 18; CDR3: CASSLCLSGRGATDTQYF; DNA: TGTGCCAGCAGCTTGTGTTTATCCGGGAGGGGCGCCACAGATACGCAGTATTTT
D: -; V: TRBV28; size: -; J: TRBJ1-1; length: 16; CDR3: CASSLALGGLNTEAFF; DNA: TGTGCCAGCAGTTTGGCGCTGGGGGGCCTGAACACTGAAGCTTTCTTT
D: -; V: TRBV7-8; size: -; J: TRBJ2-2; length: 12; CDR3: CASSQVPGELFF; DNA: TGTGCCAGCAGCCAAGTTCCCGGGGAGCTGTTTTTT
D: TRBD2; V: TRBV3-1; size: few; J: TRBJ2-1; length: 15; CDR3: CASSQGFASGGEQFF; DNA: TGTGCCAGCAGCCAAGGGTTTGCTAGCGGCGGCGAGCAGTTCTTC
D: -; V: TRBV7-6; size: many; J: TRBJ1-2; length: 13; CDR3: CASSLLGRNGYTF; DNA: TGTGCCAGCAGCTTACTGGGCCGGAATGGCTACACCTTC
D: -; V: TRBV20-1; size: many; J: TRBJ1-6; length: 13; CDR3: CSARGDLNSPLHF; DNA: TGCAGTGCTAGAGGAGACCTTAATTCACCCCTCCACTTT
D: -; V: TRBV4-1; size: many; J: TRBJ2-7; length: 13; CDR3: CASSQDQSYEQYF; DNA: TGCGCCAGCAGCCAAGACCAAAGCTACGAGCAGTACTTC
D: TRBD2; V: TRBV10-2; size: many; J: TRBJ2-3; length: 14; CDR3: CASNPTTGGDTQYF; DNA: TGCGCCAGCAACCCGACCACGGGGGGAGATACGCAGTATTTT
D: TRBD1; V: TRBV19; size: medium-sized; J: TRBJ2-7; length: 15; CDR3: CASTPSGTGMVEQYF; DNA: TGTGCCAGTACTCCTTCTGGGACAGGAATGGTGGAGCAGTACTTC
D: -; V: TRBV28; size: many; J: TRBJ1-5; length: 15; CDR3: CASMWAGGRNQPQHF; DNA: TGTGCCAGCATGTGGGCAGGTGGCCGCAATCAGCCCCAGCATTTT
D: -; V: TRBV11-2; size: medium-sized; J: TRBJ2-7; length: 11; CDR3: CASSQGGEQYF; DNA: TGTGCCAGCAGCCAGGGGGGAGAGCAGTACTTC
D: TRBD1; V: TRBV5-4; size: -; J: TRBJ1-4; length: 14; CDR3: CASSPDRGGEKLFF; DNA: TGTGCCAGCAGCCCGGACAGGGGGGGTGAAAAACTGTTTTTT
D: -; V: TRBV20-1; size: medium-sized; J: TRBJ2-7; length: 13; CDR3: CSAYTGQGGEQYF; DNA: TGCAGTGCCTACACGGGGCAGGGTGGCGAGCAGTACTTC
D: -; V: TRBV5-8; size: few; J: TRBJ2-7; length: 14; CDR3: CVSSLWGLTYEQYF; DNA: TGTGTCAGCAGCCTATGGGGACTCACCTACGAGCAGTACTTC
D: -; V: TRBV5-1; size: many; J: TRBJ1-4; length: 16; CDR3: CASSPWGGGNNEKLFF; DNA: TGCGCCAGCAGCCCTTGGGGTGGCGGTAATAATGAAAAACTGTTTTTT
D: TRBD1; V: TRBV20-1; size: many; J: TRBJ1-4; length: 16; CDR3: CSARPETGTGNEKLFF; DNA: TGCAGTGCTAGACCAGAGACCGGGACAGGGAATGAAAAACTGTTTTTT
D: TRBD1; V: TRBV20-1; size: many; J: TRBJ2-2; length: 14; CDR3: CSASGQGNTGELFF; DNA: TGCAGTGCCTCGGGACAGGGGAACACCGGGGAGCTGTTTTTT
D: TRBD2; V: TRBV24-1; size: -; J: TRBJ2-3; length: 14; CDR3: CATRGGGPTDTQYF; DNA: TGTGCCACCCGGGGCGGGGGGCCTACAGATACGCAGTATTTT
D: TRBD1; V: TRBV3-1; size: many; J: TRBJ1-1; length: 15; CDR3: CASSRGDRANTEAFF; DNA: TGTGCCAGCAGCCGAGGGGACAGGGCGAACACTGAAGCTTTCTTT
D: TRBD2; V: TRBV12-3/TRBV12-4; size: many; J: TRBJ2-7; length: 15; CDR3: CASSSGTSGRDEQYF; DNA: TGTGCCAGCAGTTCCGGGACTAGCGGGAGGGACGAGCAGTACTTC
D: TRBD2; V: TRBV11-3; size: medium-sized; J: TRBJ2-3; length: 14; CDR3: CASSSGGTGDTQYF; DNA: TGTGCCAGCAGCTCCGGGGGGACCGGAGATACGCAGTATTTT
D: -; V: TRBV6-1; size: many; J: TRBJ1-2; length: 13; CDR3: CASSAQSNYGYTF; DNA: TGTGCCAGCAGTGCCCAGTCCAACTATGGCTACACCTTC
D: -; V: TRBV7-9; size: -; J: TRBJ1-4; length: 15; CDR3: CASSLGQGGSEKLFF; DNA: TGTGCCAGCAGCTTAGGGCAAGGGGGAAGTGAAAAACTGTTTTTT
D: TRBD1; V: TRBV11-3; size: medium-sized; J: TRBJ2-7; length: 13; CDR3: CASQPGQGNEQYF; DNA: TGTGCCAGCCAGCCGGGACAGGGCAACGAGCAGTACTTC
D: -; V: TRBV19; size: few; J: TRBJ2-2; length: 17; CDR3: CASSMGVRGANTGELFF; DNA: TGTGCCAGTAGTATGGGGGTCCGGGGTGCGAACACCGGGGAGCTGTTTTTT
D: -; V: TRBV20-1; size: -; J: TRBJ1-1; length: 19; CDR3: CSARDILAGRLHGDTEAFF; DNA: TGCAGTGCTAGAGATATCCTCGCTGGCAGGCTACATGGGGACACTGAAGCTTTCTTT
D: TRBD2; V: TRBV18; size: -; J: TRBJ2-3; length: 15; CDR3: CASSSGGSSAYTQYF; DNA: TGTGCCAGCTCCTCGGGGGGGAGCAGCGCATATACGCAGTATTTT
D: -; V: TRBV18; size: medium-sized; J: TRBJ2-7; length: 14; CDR3: CASSFPYEPYEQYF; DNA: TGTGCCAGCTCATTCCCATACGAACCCTACGAGCAGTACTTC
D: -; V: TRBV24-1; size: medium-sized; J: TRBJ2-2; length: 16; CDR3: CATSEGGLQNTGELFF; DNA: TGTGCCACCAGTGAGGGGGGACTCCAGAACACCGGGGAGCTGTTTTTT